These 10 T cell receptor beta chains originate from one sample sequenced in a study of T cell responses to AZD1222 COVID-19 vaccine. TCRdb keeps only in-frame clones here, not all; method: immunoSEQ multiplex PCR. This table holds 20,000 to 25,000 clones, roughly 80% found once. This specimen was peripheral blood, taken on day 0 of AZD1222 vaccination. Receptor source: an adult in good health.

The chain has TRBV2 and TRBJ1-2; the D is unclear. CDR1 is SNHLY and CDR2 is FYNNEI in the germline V gene. The CDR3 contains 14 residues. Trimming removed 3 bases at V and 4 bases at J, with 12 bases between. DNA of the CDR3: TGTGCCAGCAGTGACATACTTCCTAGCTATGGCTACACCTTC. Protein: CASSDILPSYGYTF.

The chain carries TRBV7-8 and TRBJ2-1, with 7 bases matching TRBD2. The CDR3 length is 15 residues. Germline CDR1 SGHVS, CDR2 FQNEAQ. The V gene end was trimmed by 4 bases and the J gene end by 5 bases; junction bases not matched to a gene: 8. The CDR3 DNA follows: TGTGCCAGCAGCTCCCCAACGGGACTACACAATGAGCAGTTCTTC. Amino acids: CASSSPTGLHNEQFF.

This rearrangement joins TRBV11-2 to TRBJ2-7, with D uncertain. Trimming pared 7 bases from V and 0 bases from J, leaving 13 bases between. This CDR3 has 14 residues. Germline loops: CDR1 SGHAT, CDR2 FQNNGV. The CDR3 reads CASTFTKVSYEQYF. The CDR3 nucleotides read TGTGCCAGCACCTTTACTAAGGTCTCCTACGAGCAGTACTTC.

This chain links TRBV28 with TRBJ1-5, with D unresolved. With 8 bases removed from V and 4 bases from J, the gap between germline ends came to 21 bases. Germline lookup yields CDR1 MDHEN and CDR2 SYDVKM. The CDR3 has 16 amino acids. CDR3 amino acids: CASGLPAASTNQPQHF. DNA of the CDR3: TGTGCCAGCGGACTCCCAGCGGCTTCAACAAATCAGCCCCAGCATTTT. The variable domain in full, with the rest retrieved from reference TRBV28 and TRBJ1-5, is DVKVTQSSRYLVKRTGEKVFLECVQDMDHENMFWYRQDPGLGLRLIYFSYDVKMKEKGDIPEGYSVSREKKERFSLILESASTNQTSMYLCASGLPAASTNQPQHFGDGTRLSIL.

V usage is TRBV7-3 and J usage is TRBJ1-2; possibly TRBD1 for D (6 bases). The germline V gene encodes CDR1 SGHTA and CDR2 FQGTGA. Trimming pared 5 bases from V and 2 bases from J, leaving 21 bases between. This CDR3 is built from 17 residues. The CDR3 region is CASSVQGSPSANYGYTF. Here the CDR3 DNA reads TGTGCCAGCAGCGTACAGGGATCTCCCTCGGCCAACTATGGCTACACCTTC. The full variable domain, completed using reference TRBV7-3 and TRBJ1-2, is GAGVSQTPSNKVTEKGKYVELRCDPISGHTALYWYRQSLGQGPEFLIYFQGTGAADDSGLPNDRFFAVRPEGSVSTLKIQRTERGDSAVYLCASSVQGSPSANYGYTFGSGTRLTVV.

The gene calls are TRBV11-3 and TRBJ2-1; 9 bases map to TRBD2. This CDR3 has 17 residues. The J segment lost 8 bases and the V segment lost 0 bases, leaving 11 bases of the junction unmatched. Per germline, CDR1 SGHNT and CDR2 YENEEA. The CDR3 loop reads CASSLDGGLAGRDEQFF. DNA of the CDR3: TGTGCCAGCAGCTTAGATGGTGGGCTAGCGGGACGCGATGAGCAGTTCTTC.

The gene calls are TRBV6-6 and TRBJ2-1; D may be TRBD1 (6 bases). Germline lookup yields CDR1 MNHNY and CDR2 SVGAGI (reference sequence). The V and J ends lost 6 bases and 0 bases respectively, with 15 bases between them. There are 16 residues in the CDR3. Written as DNA, the CDR3 is TGTGCCAGCAGGCCCCTTGGACAGACCTCCTACAATGAGCAGTTCTTC. Protein: CASRPLGQTSYNEQFF.

The CDR3 sequence: CASSLDGGQGPGTDTQYF. CDR3 in DNA: TGTGCCAGCAGCTTGGACGGTGGACAGGGGCCAGGGACAGATACGCAGTATTTT. The genes are TRBV5-5 and TRBJ2-3; TRBD1 matches at 9 bases. The V gene end was trimmed by 0 bases and the J gene end by 3 bases; junction bases not matched to a gene: 11. The V gene's germline CDR1 is SGHKS and CDR2 YYEKEE (reference sequence). This CDR3 has 18 amino acids.

This clone was counted between two and nine times. The rearrangement links TRBV6-2 or TRBV6-3 to TRBJ2-7; TRBD2 matches at 9 bases. This CDR3 spans 17 amino acids. The trim removed 0 bases at V and 0 bases at J, leaving 6 bases unmatched. From germline, CDR1 is MNHEY and CDR2 SVGEGT. Here the CDR3 reads CASSYSLGSGSSYEQYF. In DNA, the CDR3 is TGTGCCAGCAGTTACTCACTAGGTAGCGGGAGCTCCTACGAGCAGTACTTC.

The gene calls are TRBV2 and TRBJ2-3; tentative D call: TRBD1 (6 bases). This CDR3 has 15 amino acids. Looked up from germline, CDR1 is SNHLY and CDR2 is FYNNEI. V was cut by 4 bases and J by 0 bases, with 11 bases left in between. DNA of the CDR3: TGTGCCAGCAGTGCTGACAGGCATAGCACAGATACGCAGTATTTT. It yields the protein CASSADRHSTDTQYF.